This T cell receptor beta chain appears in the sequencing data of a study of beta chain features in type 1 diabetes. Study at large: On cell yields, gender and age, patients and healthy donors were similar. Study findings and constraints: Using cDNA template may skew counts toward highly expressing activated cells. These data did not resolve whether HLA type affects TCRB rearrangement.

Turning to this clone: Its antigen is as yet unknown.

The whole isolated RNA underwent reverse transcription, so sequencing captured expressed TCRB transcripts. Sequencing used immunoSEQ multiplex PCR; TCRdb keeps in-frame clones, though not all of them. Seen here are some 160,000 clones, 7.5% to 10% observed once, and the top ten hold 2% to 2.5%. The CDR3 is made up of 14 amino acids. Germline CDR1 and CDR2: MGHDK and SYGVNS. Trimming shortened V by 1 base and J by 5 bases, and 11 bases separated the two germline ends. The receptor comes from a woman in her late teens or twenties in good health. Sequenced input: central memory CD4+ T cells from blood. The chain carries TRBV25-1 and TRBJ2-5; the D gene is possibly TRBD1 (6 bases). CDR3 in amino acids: CASSEFKGEETQYF. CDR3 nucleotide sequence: TGTGCCAGCAGTGAATTTAAGGGGGAGGAGACCCAGTACTTC.